The present TCR beta chain was sequenced within a study of blood T cell repertoires in COVID-19. What the recovered Cohort 3 donors had was two negative PCRs, clearance, or symptom resolution. The CDR3 is made up of 15 amino acids. Per germline, CDR1 MNHEY and CDR2 SMNVEV (reference sequence). The ends were cut back, 5 bases at V and 7 bases at J, with 15 bases in the middle. Per the study methods: Reference gene primers were amplified, and this amplification served to estimate nucleated cell counts. Some clones are missing from TCRdb's copy, which holds only in-frame ones; the method was immunoSEQ multiplex PCR. That table gives V, J and clone size, and the DNA gave D and trimming. The sample has over 120,000 clones; 78% are singletons.

The sequenced sample consisted of PBMCs or T cells enriched from blood (not recorded which). The chain recombines TRBV27 with TRBJ1-6, with D perhaps TRBD1 (6 bases). This TCR was sampled from a woman aged 45-65 years who had recovered from COVID-19. The chain's CDR3 is CASSPSGRGNSPLHF. The CDR3 DNA follows: TGTGCCAGCAGTCCCTCCGGCAGGGGCAATTCACCCCTCCACTTT.